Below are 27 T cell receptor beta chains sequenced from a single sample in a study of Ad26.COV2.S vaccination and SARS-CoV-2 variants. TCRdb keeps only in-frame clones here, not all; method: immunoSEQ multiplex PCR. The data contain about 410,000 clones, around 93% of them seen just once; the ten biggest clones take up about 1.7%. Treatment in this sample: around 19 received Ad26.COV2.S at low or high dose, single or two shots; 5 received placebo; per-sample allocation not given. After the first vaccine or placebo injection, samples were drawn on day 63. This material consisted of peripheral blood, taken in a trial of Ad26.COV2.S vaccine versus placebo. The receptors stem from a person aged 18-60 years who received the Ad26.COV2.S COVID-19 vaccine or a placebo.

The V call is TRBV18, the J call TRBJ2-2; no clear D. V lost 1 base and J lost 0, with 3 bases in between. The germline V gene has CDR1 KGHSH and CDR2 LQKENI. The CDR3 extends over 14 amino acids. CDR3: CASSPQSNTGELFF. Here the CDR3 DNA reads TGTGCCAGCTCACCACAATCGAACACCGGGGAGCTGTTTTTT.

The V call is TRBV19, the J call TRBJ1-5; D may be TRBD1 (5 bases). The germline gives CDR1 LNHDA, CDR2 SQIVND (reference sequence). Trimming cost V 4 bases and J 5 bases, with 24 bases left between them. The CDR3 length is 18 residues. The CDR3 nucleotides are TGTGCCAGTAGTAGATGGGCTCCGATGAACCGAGGGGATCAGCCCCAGCATTTT. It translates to CASSRWAPMNRGDQPQHF.

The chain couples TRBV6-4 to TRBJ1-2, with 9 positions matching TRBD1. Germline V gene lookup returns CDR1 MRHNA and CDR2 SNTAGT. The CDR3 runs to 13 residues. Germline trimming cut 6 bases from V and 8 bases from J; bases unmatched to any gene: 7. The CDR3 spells CASSQDRGTGYTF. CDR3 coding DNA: TGTGCCAGCAGCCAGGACAGGGGCACCGGCTACACCTTC.

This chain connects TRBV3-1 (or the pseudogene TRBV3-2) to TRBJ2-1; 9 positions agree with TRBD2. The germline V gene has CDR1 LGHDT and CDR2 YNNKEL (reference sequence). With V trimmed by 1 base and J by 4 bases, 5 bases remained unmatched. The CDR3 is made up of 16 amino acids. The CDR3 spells CASSQVERGEYNEQFF. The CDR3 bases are TGTGCCAGCAGCCAAGTGGAGCGGGGGGAATACAATGAGCAGTTCTTC.

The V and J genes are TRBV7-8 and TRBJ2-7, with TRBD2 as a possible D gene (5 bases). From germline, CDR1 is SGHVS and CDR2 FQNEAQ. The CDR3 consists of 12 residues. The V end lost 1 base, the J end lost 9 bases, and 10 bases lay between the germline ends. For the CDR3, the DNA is TGTGCCAGCAGCTTAGTCAACGAGGGGCAGTACTTC. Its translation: CASSLVNEGQYF.

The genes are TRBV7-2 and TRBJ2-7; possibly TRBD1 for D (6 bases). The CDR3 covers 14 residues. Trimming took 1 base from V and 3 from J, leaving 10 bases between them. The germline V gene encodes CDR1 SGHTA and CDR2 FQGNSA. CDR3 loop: CASSLDRVFYEQYF. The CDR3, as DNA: TGTGCCAGCAGCTTAGACAGGGTATTCTACGAGCAGTACTTC.

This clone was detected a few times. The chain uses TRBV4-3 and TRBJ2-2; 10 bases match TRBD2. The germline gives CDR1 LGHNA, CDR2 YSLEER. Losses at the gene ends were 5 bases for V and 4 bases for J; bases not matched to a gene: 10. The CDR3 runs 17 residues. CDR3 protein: CASSSLTGLAVTGELFF. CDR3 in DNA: TGCGCCAGCAGCTCCCTGACAGGACTAGCGGTCACCGGGGAGCTGTTTTTT.

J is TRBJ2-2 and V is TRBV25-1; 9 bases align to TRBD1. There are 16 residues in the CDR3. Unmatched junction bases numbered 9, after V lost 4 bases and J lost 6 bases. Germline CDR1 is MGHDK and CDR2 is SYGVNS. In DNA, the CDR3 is TGTGCCAGCAGTGTGGGACAGGGTGGGTTCGCCGGGGAGCTGTTTTTT. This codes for CASSVGQGGFAGELFF.

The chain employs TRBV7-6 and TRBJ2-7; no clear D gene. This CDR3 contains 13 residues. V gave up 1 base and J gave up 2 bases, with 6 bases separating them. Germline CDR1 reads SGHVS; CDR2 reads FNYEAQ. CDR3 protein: CASSLDSPYEQYF. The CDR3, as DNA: TGTGCCAGCAGCTTAGACAGTCCCTACGAGCAGTACTTC.

CDR3 sequence reads: CASSLAGQGRDTQYF. The CDR3 DNA follows: TGCGCCAGCAGCTTGGCAGGTCAGGGTAGAGATACGCAGTATTTT. V gene TRBV5-1 combines with J gene TRBJ2-3; D possibly corresponds to TRBD1 (5 bases). Germline lookup yields CDR1 SGHRS and CDR2 YFSETQ. CDR3 size: 15 residues. Trimming took 0 bases from V and 5 from J, leaving 13 bases between them.

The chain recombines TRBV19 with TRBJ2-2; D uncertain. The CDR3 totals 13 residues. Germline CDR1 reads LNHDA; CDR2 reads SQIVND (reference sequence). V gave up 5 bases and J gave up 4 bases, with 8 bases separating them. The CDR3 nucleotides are TGTGCCAGTAGTGGGTGGCGCACCGGGGAGCTGTTTTTT. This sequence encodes CASSGWRTGELFF.

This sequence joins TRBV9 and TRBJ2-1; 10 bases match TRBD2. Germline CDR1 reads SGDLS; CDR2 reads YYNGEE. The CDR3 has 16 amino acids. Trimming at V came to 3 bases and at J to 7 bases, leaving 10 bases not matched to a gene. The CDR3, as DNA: TGTGCCAGCAGCGCCCGGGCTAGCGGGGGTACGAATGAGCAGTTCTTC. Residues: CASSARASGGTNEQFF.

The CDR3 DNA follows: TGCGCCAGCAGCCAAGATCTTAGGCAGGGAACTGAAGCTTTCTTT. Protein sequence: CASSQDLRQGTEAFF. This chain uses TRBV4-3 with TRBJ1-1; the D gene is possibly TRBD1 (5 bases). The V gene's germline CDR1 is LGHNA and CDR2 YSLEER. Deletions cut 0 bases from V and 5 bases from J, with 13 bases between. This CDR3 contains 15 residues.

CDR3 region: CATSVGKNYGYTF. CDR3 bases: TGTGCCACCAGTGTTGGGAAAAACTATGGCTACACCTTC. The chain employs TRBV24-1 and TRBJ1-2; no definite D call. Germline assignment: CDR1 KGHDR and CDR2 SFDVKD. V lost 5 bases and J 2 bases, leaving 8 bases between the germline ends. CDR3 length: 13 residues.

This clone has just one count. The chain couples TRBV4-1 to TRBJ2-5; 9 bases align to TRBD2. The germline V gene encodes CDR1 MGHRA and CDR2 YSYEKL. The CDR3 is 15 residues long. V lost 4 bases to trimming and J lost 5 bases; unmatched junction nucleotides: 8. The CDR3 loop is CASSPPRGGVETQYF. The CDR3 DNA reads TGCGCCAGCAGCCCTCCGCGGGGGGGCGTGGAGACCCAGTACTTC.

The CDR3 DNA follows: TGTGCCAGCGAGGAGGGACAATACTCCTACGAGCAGTACTTC. The encoded protein is CASEEGQYSYEQYF. V gene TRBV2 combines with J gene TRBJ2-7; D possibly uses TRBD1 or TRBD2 (6 bases each). Germline V gene data show CDR1 as SNHLY and CDR2 as FYNNEI. Trimming took off 8 bases at V and 0 bases at J, with 14 bases between the two ends. The CDR3 extends over 14 amino acids.

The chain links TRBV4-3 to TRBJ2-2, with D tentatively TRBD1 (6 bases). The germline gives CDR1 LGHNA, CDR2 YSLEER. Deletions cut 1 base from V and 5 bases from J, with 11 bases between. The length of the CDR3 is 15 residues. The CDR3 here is CASSQAVRGTGELFF. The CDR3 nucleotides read TGCGCCAGCAGCCAAGCGGTGAGGGGGACCGGGGAGCTGTTTTTT.

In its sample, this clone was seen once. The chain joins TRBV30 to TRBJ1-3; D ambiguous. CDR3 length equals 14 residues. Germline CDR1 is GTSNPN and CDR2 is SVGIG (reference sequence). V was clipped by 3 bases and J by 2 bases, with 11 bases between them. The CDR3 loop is CAWSLGGTGNTIYF. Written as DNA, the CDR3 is TGTGCCTGGAGCCTGGGAGGGACTGGAAACACCATATATTTT.

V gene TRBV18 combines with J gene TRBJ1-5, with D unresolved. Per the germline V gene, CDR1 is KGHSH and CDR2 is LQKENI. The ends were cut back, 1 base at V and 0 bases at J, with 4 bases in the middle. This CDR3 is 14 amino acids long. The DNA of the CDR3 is TGTGCCAGCTCACCACAGTATAGCAATCAGCCCCAGCATTTT. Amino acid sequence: CASSPQYSNQPQHF.

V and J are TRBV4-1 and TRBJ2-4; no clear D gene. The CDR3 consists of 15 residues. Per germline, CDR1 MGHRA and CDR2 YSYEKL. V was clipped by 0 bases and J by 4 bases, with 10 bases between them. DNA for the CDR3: TGCGCCAGCAGCCAAGATGTTACAGCTAAAAACATTCAGTACTTC. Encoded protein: CASSQDVTAKNIQYF.

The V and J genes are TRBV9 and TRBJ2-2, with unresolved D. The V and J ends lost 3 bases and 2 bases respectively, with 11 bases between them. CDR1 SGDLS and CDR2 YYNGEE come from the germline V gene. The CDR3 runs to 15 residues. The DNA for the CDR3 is TGTGCCAGCAGCGGTCGTCCGGTAAACACCGGGGAGCTGTTTTTT. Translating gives CASSGRPVNTGELFF.

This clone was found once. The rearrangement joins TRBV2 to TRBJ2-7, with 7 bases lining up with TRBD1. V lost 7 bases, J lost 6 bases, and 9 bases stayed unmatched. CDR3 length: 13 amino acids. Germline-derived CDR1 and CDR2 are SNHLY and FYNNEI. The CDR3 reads CASTKKWDSEQYF. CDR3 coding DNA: TGTGCCAGCACCAAAAAGTGGGACAGCGAGCAGTACTTC.

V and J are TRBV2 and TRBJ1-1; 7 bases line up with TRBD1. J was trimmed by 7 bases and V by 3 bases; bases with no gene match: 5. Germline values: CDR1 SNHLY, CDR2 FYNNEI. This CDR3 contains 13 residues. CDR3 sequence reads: CASSEQGEIEAFF. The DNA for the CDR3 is TGTGCCAGCAGTGAGCAGGGGGAAATTGAAGCTTTCTTT.

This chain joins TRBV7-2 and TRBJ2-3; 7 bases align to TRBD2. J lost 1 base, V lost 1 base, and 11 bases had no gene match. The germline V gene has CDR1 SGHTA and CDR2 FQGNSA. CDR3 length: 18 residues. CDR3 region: CASSLGFEKRGRTDTQYF. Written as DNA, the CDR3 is TGTGCCAGCAGCTTAGGGTTTGAGAAGCGGGGCCGCACAGATACGCAGTATTTT.

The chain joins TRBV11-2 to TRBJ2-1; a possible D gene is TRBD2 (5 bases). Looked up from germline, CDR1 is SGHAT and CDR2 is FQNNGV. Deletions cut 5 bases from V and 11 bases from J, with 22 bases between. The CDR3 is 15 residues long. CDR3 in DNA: TGTGCCAGCAGCCCGGTGGGTGGGAGAGCTAGGAAGCAGTTCTTC. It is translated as CASSPVGGRARKQFF. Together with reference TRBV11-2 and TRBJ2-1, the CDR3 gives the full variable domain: EAGVAQSPRYKIIEKRQSVAFWCNPISGHATLYWYQQILGQGPKLLIQFQNNGVVDDSQLPKDRFSAERLKGVDSTLKIQPAKLEDSAVYLCASSPVGGRARKQFFGPGTRLTVL.

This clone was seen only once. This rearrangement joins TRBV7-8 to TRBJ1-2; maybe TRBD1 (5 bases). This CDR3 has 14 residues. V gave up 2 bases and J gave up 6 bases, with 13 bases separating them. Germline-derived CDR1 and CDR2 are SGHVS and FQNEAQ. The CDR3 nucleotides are TGTGCCAGCAGCTTATGGGGCAGGGTGGATGGCTACACCTTC. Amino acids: CASSLWGRVDGYTF. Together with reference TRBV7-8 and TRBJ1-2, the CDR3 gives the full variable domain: GAGVSQSPRYKVAKRGQDVALRCDPISGHVSLFWYQQALGQGPEFLTYFQNEAQLDKSGLPSDRFFAERPEGSVSTLKIQRTQQEDSAVYLCASSLWGRVDGYTFGSGTRLTVV.

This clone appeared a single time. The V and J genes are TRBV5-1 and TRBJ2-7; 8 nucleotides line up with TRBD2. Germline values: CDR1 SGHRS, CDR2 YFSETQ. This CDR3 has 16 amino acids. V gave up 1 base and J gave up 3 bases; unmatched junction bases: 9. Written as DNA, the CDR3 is TGCGCCAGCAGCTTGATGCGGGGGGCCGCTATCTACGAGCAGTACTTC. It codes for CASSLMRGAAIYEQYF.